The clone carrying this T cell receptor beta chain was picked up a small number of times. The length of the CDR3 is 16 residues. V was clipped by 8 bases and J by 3 bases; unmatched bases: 11. The germline CDR1 and CDR2 sequences are SNHLY and FYNNEI. These data are taken from a study of T-cell reconstitution after alpha-beta-depleted transplantation in children. Library preparation (for TCRbeta) was performed with unique molecular identifiers. TCRdb analysed the PCR reads with MiXCR anew, one entry per CDR3 protein. Found here are 450,000 to 600,000 distinct CDR3 sequences, around 18% of them singletons; the top ten hold around 3.3%.

V and J are TRBV2 and TRBJ2-3; 10 bases are shared with TRBD2. The receptor's source is a human donor who donated a stem cell graft to a child with acute lymphoblastic leukemia. The sample in question was PBMCs from the stem cell graft donor, obtained from the stem cell graft. The CDR3 is CASLAGVSSWTDTQYF. The CDR3 DNA is TGTGCCAGCCTAGCGGGAGTCAGTAGTTGGACAGATACGCAGTATTTT.